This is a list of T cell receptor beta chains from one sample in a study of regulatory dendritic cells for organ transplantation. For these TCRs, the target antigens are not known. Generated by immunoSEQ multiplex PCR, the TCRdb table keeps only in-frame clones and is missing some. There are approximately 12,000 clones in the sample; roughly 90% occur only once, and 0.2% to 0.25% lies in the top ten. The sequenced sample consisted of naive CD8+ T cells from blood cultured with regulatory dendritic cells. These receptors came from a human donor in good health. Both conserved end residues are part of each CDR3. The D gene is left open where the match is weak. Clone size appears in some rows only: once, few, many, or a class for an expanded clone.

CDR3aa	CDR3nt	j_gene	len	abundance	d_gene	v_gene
CASSPGLAGATDTQYF	TGCGCCAGCAGCCCCGGACTAGCGGGGGCCACAGATACGCAGTATTTT	TRBJ2-3	16	once	TRBD2	TRBV5-1
CASSMSGLEAFF	TGTGCCAGTAGTATGAGCGGGCTTGAAGCTTTCTTT	TRBJ1-1	12	.	.	TRBV19
CASSLMADYGYTF	TGCGCCAGCAGCTTGATGGCGGACTATGGCTACACCTTC	TRBJ1-2	13	.	.	TRBV5-1
CASSWGQGHTEAFF	TGTGCCAGTAGCTGGGGACAGGGTCACACTGAAGCTTTCTTT	TRBJ1-1	14	.	TRBD1	TRBV19
CASSSGSRGGYTF	TGTGCCAGCAGCTCGGGATCGAGAGGCGGCTACACCTTC	TRBJ1-2	13	.	.	TRBV7-8
CASSFAGATEAFF	TGTGCCAGCAGTTTCGCAGGGGCCACTGAAGCTTTCTTT	TRBJ1-1	13	few	.	TRBV27
CASSLRGTEQYF	TGTGCCAGCAGCTTACGGGGGACCGAGCAGTACTTC	TRBJ2-7	12	.	.	TRBV7-9
CASSQVPGGSYEQYF	TGCGCCAGCAGCCAAGTTCCGGGGGGCTCCTACGAGCAGTACTTC	TRBJ2-7	15	.	TRBD2	TRBV4-1
CASSESGTGYTEAFF	TGCGCCAGCAGTGAGTCCGGGACAGGGTACACTGAAGCTTTCTTT	TRBJ1-1	15	.	TRBD1	TRBV10-1
CASSHLPSDGKKYF	TGCGCCAGCAGTCACCTACCATCCGACGGGAAGAAGTACTTC	TRBJ2-7	14	.	.	TRBV10-1
CASAAEHQGIRNYGYTF	TGTGCCAGCGCTGCCGAACATCAGGGGATAAGGAACTATGGCTACACCTTC	TRBJ1-2	17	few	.	TRBV4-2
CAWSARTVSPAGYGYTF	TGTGCCTGGAGTGCCCGGACAGTTTCCCCAGCGGGCTATGGCTACACCTTC	TRBJ1-2	17	once	.	TRBV30
CASSRDRETQYF	TGTGCCAGCAGCCGCGACCGGGAGACCCAGTACTTC	TRBJ2-5	12	.	.	TRBV11-2
CASSLTGGTGELFF	TGTGCCAGCAGTTTAACAGGGGGCACCGGGGAGCTGTTTTTT	TRBJ2-2	14	.	TRBD1	TRBV28
CAISESRWGHEQFF	TGTGCCATCAGTGAGTCACGGTGGGGGCACGAGCAGTTCTTC	TRBJ2-1	14	.	.	TRBV10-3
CASSFGQTYEQYF	TGTGCCAGCAGTTTTGGCCAGACCTACGAGCAGTACTTC	TRBJ2-7	13	.	.	TRBV27
CASSLGGLTYEQYF	TGTGCCAGCAGCTTGGGCGGACTAACCTACGAGCAGTACTTC	TRBJ2-7	14	once	.	TRBV5-6
CASSERKLFF	TGTGCCAGCAGTGAACGAAAACTGTTTTTT	TRBJ1-4	10	.	.	TRBV2
CASSERLAQGNEQFF	TGTGCCAGCAGCGAGCGACTAGCCCAAGGGAATGAGCAGTTCTTC	TRBJ2-1	15	.	TRBD2	TRBV7-6
CASSLLGGATNEKLFF	TGTGCCAGCAGCTTACTGGGGGGTGCAACTAATGAAAAACTGTTTTTT	TRBJ1-4	16	once	.	TRBV7-9
CASRGEGANTEAFF	TGTGCCTCTCGGGGTGAGGGAGCGAACACTGAAGCTTTCTTT	TRBJ1-1	14	.	.	TRBV10-3
CSARDYGYTF	TGCAGTGCTAGAGATTACGGCTACACCTTC	TRBJ1-2	10	.	.	TRBV20-1
CASSQDRGGLWTF	TGCGCCAGCAGCCAAGATCGGGGGGGTCTATGGACCTTC	TRBJ1-2	13	.	.	TRBV4-1
CASSDQTSGNYNEQFF	TGTGCCAGCAGTGATCAAACTAGCGGGAACTACAATGAGCAGTTCTTC	TRBJ2-1	16	once	TRBD2	TRBV2
CASRFWDSLYGYTF	TGTGCCAGCAGATTTTGGGACAGCCTCTATGGCTACACCTTC	TRBJ1-2	14	.	TRBD1	TRBV5-6
CASSLGPGFLYEQYF	TGTGCCAGCAGCTTGGGACCAGGGTTCCTATACGAGCAGTACTTC	TRBJ2-7	15	.	.	TRBV5-5
CASSFNPLNEQYF	TGTGCCAGCAGTTTTAATCCCCTCAACGAGCAGTACTTC	TRBJ2-7	13	.	.	TRBV28
CASSLENGYEQYF	TGTGCCAGCAGCTTAGAAAACGGCTACGAGCAGTACTTC	TRBJ2-7	13	.	.	TRBV11-2
CASSSLTGIDTEAFF	TGTGCCAGCAGTTCGCTCACGGGCATAGACACTGAAGCTTTCTTT	TRBJ1-1	15	.	.	TRBV28
CASSPRQATYEQYF	TGTGCCAGCAGTCCCCGACAGGCTACCTACGAGCAGTACTTC	TRBJ2-7	14	once	.	TRBV27
CASRPIAGGSYEQYF	TGTGCCAGTAGACCCATAGCGGGAGGTTCTTACGAGCAGTACTTC	TRBJ2-7	15	.	TRBD2	TRBV19
CASSEPSGGITGELFF	TGTGCCAGCAGTGAACCTAGCGGGGGAATCACCGGGGAGCTGTTTTTT	TRBJ2-2	16	.	TRBD2	TRBV2
CASSYSNAVPGELFF	TGTGCCAGCAGTTACTCGAATGCGGTCCCCGGGGAGCTGTTTTTT	TRBJ2-2	15	.	.	TRBV6-6
CASSFPKQGGSYEQYF	TGTGCCAGCAGCTTCCCCAAGCAGGGGGGCTCCTACGAGCAGTACTTC	TRBJ2-7	16	.	.	TRBV7-6
CASSVEPAGGDEQFF	TGTGCCAGCAGCGTAGAGCCAGCGGGAGGTGATGAGCAGTTCTTC	TRBJ2-1	15	.	TRBD2	TRBV9
CATSRDLNSPLHF	TGTGCCACCAGCAGAGATCTGAATTCACCCCTCCACTTT	TRBJ1-6	13	.	.	TRBV15
CASTPLGPGQRTEAFF	TGTGCCAGTACTCCACTGGGCCCCGGGCAACGGACTGAAGCTTTCTTT	TRBJ1-1	16	.	.	TRBV19
CASSETPGKETQYF	TGTGCCAGCTCCGAGACCCCGGGTAAAGAGACCCAGTACTTC	TRBJ2-5	14	.	.	TRBV7-3
CASSFGSGPYEQYF	TGTGCCAGCAGCTTCGGGTCGGGCCCCTACGAGCAGTACTTC	TRBJ2-7	14	.	.	TRBV7-6
CASSVKAGSLGDEQFF	TGTGCCAGCAGCGTGAAAGCCGGGAGCCTCGGGGATGAGCAGTTCTTC	TRBJ2-1	16	.	.	TRBV9
CASSLDWPRNYNEQFF	TGTGCCAGCAGCTTAGATTGGCCGAGAAACTACAATGAGCAGTTCTTC	TRBJ2-1	16	.	.	TRBV11-3
CASSTTGTGLPYGYTF	TGTGCCAGTAGTACCACCGGGACAGGCCTACCCTATGGCTACACCTTC	TRBJ1-2	16	.	TRBD1	TRBV19
CASSVGLAGLGEQYF	TGTGCCAGCAGTGTAGGCCTAGCGGGATTGGGCGAGCAGTACTTC	TRBJ2-7	15	.	TRBD2	TRBV9
CASSPDGLYSNQPQHF	TGTGCCAGCAGTCCCGACGGACTTTATAGCAATCAGCCCCAGCATTTT	TRBJ1-5	16	.	.	TRBV27
CASSSNRGTRREQYF	TGTGCCAGCAGCTCAAACAGGGGCACCCGGAGGGAGCAGTACTTC	TRBJ2-7	15	few	TRBD1	TRBV7-9
CASSPRGRGADTQYF	TGTGCCAGCAGTCCCAGGGGTCGTGGGGCAGATACGCAGTATTTT	TRBJ2-3	15	once	.	TRBV27
CASSYGTGLYEQYF	TGTGCCAGCAGTTACGGGACAGGGCTCTACGAGCAGTACTTC	TRBJ2-7	14	.	TRBD1	TRBV6-5
CASSQLYPGTPSSGNTIYF	TGCGCCAGCAGCCAATTATATCCGGGGACACCTTCCTCTGGAAACACCATATATTTT	TRBJ1-3	19	.	.	TRBV4-3
CASSLSGYSNQPQHF	TGTGCCAGCAGTTTATCCGGGTATAGCAATCAGCCCCAGCATTTT	TRBJ1-5	15	.	.	TRBV28
CSVDGTTTYNEQFF	TGCAGCGTTGACGGGACTACAACCTACAATGAGCAGTTCTTC	TRBJ2-1	14	.	TRBD2	TRBV29-1